The next 22 T cell receptor beta chains were all read from a single sample in a study of OX40 agonist ivuxolimab in advanced cancers. Using immunoSEQ multiplex PCR, the repertoire was profiled, and TCRdb retains in-frame clones only, with some absent. The sample includes about 41,000 clones, about 91% seen only once; the top ten take around 23%. The sequences come from CD4+ or CD8+ T cells sorted from blood, collected in a trial of the OX40 agonist ivuxolimab. These receptors were obtained from an adult with an advanced solid tumor such as melanoma, head and neck, liver or kidney cancer.

V usage is TRBV5-3 and J usage is TRBJ2-2, with TRBD1 as a possible D gene (6 bases). TRBV5-3 is an ORF for which the function is uncertain. V was shortened by 1 base and J by 2 bases, with 12 bases between the two germline ends. The CDR3 runs to 16 residues. Here the CDR3 reads CARSLIRGQNTGELFF. The CDR3 DNA reads TGTGCCAGAAGCTTGATTCGGGGACAAAACACCGGGGAGCTGTTTTTT.

This chain uses TRBV9 with TRBJ2-7, with a weak D call TRBD2 (5 bases). Per germline, CDR1 SGDLS and CDR2 YYNGEE. With 3 bases removed from V and 6 bases from J, the gap between germline ends came to 16 bases. The length of the CDR3 is 14 residues. The CDR3 nucleotides are TGTGCCAGCAGCGCCGATGGAACGGGAAGCGAGCAGTACTTC. Its protein product is CASSADGTGSEQYF.

The V and J genes are TRBV29-1 and TRBJ2-3, with D unresolved. Trimming cost V 6 bases and J 4 bases, with 14 bases left between them. The CDR3 is made up of 13 amino acids. Per germline, CDR1 SQVTM and CDR2 ANQGSEA. The CDR3, as DNA: TGCAGCGTCCCAGTACTGGGGTCAGATACGCAGTATTTT. It specifies CSVPVLGSDTQYF.

The rearrangement uses TRBV5-4 and TRBJ2-6; D uncertain. Germline loops: CDR1 SGHNT, CDR2 YYREEE (reference sequence). V shed 4 bases and J shed 2 bases, with 10 bases lying between them. The CDR3 runs 15 residues. This CDR3 is CASSTVGPGANVLTF. The CDR3 bases are TGTGCCAGCAGCACCGTAGGACCTGGGGCCAACGTCCTGACTTTC. Full variable domain (rest looked up from reference TRBV5-4 and TRBJ2-6): ETGVTQSPTHLIKTRGQQVTLRCSSQSGHNTVSWYQQALGQGPQFIFQYYREEENGRGNFPPRFSGLQFPNYSSELNVNALELDDSALYLCASSTVGPGANVLTFGAGSRLTVL.

V gene TRBV9 combines with J gene TRBJ1-1; 7 bases agree with TRBD1. The CDR3 sequence is 13 residues long. The germline CDR1 and CDR2 sequences are SGDLS and YYNGEE. Trimming at V came to 4 bases and at J to 11 bases, leaving 11 bases not matched to a gene. The CDR3 is CASSRGDRDDAFF. In DNA, the CDR3 is TGTGCCAGCAGCCGGGGGGACAGAGACGACGCTTTCTTT.

V and J are TRBV7-3 and TRBJ2-6, with unresolved D. CDR1 and CDR2 (germline): SGHTA, FQGTGA. The length of the CDR3 is 16 residues. Trimming pared 4 bases from V and 1 base from J, leaving 11 bases between. The CDR3 nucleotides are TGTGCCAGCAGCTCAGCCCTCGAGTCTGGGGCCAACGTCCTGACTTTC. It yields the protein CASSSALESGANVLTF.

The chain recombines TRBV9 with TRBJ2-3; 8 nucleotides agree with TRBD2. Germline CDR1 and CDR2: SGDLS and YYNGEE. With 3 bases clipped from V and 1 base from J, the junction kept 7 bases outside the gene matches. The CDR3 contains 16 residues. In nucleotides, the CDR3 is TGTGCCAGCAGCGCCTGGGGGCGGGAGGGCACAGATACGCAGTATTTT. This gives the protein CASSAWGREGTDTQYF.

Only one count was recorded for this clone. The chain employs TRBV27 and TRBJ1-5; a possible D gene is TRBD1 (6 bases). The CDR3 consists of 14 residues. Germline V gene lookup returns CDR1 MNHEY and CDR2 SMNVEV (reference sequence). V lost 5 bases and J lost 3, with 11 bases in between. The CDR3 DNA is TGTGCCAGCAGTCCCGGACAGTCCAATCAGCCCCAGCATTTT. Its protein product is CASSPGQSNQPQHF.

This sequence joins TRBV5-8 and TRBJ1-1; weak D call: TRBD1 (5 bases). The V gene lost 4 bases and the J gene lost 3 bases, with 13 bases spanning the gap. The V gene's germline CDR1 is SGHTS and CDR2 YDEGEE. The CDR3 runs 14 residues. The CDR3 is CASSGGLADTEAFF. CDR3 sequence (DNA): TGTGCCAGCAGCGGGGGTCTCGCGGACACTGAAGCTTTCTTT.

J is TRBJ2-5 and V is TRBV6-5; the match to TRBD1 covers 10 bases. The end of the DNA is better explained by TRBJ2-7, so the J call may be wrong. Germline lookup yields CDR1 MNHEY and CDR2 SVGAGI. The CDR3 covers 14 residues. CDR3 in amino acids: CASSYRDRGYEQYF. The CDR3 DNA follows: TGTGCCAGCAGTTACAGGGACAGGGGCTACGAGCAGTACTTC.

This chain connects TRBV10-1 to TRBJ1-4; 7 bases fit TRBD1. V lost 6 bases and J lost 3; bases outside the gene matches: 1. The CDR3 has 13 residues. The germline gives CDR1 WNHNN, CDR2 SYGVQD (reference sequence). The CDR3 coding sequence is TGCGCCAGCAGGACAGGGTCTAATGAAAAACTGTTTTTT. Its protein is CASRTGSNEKLFF.

The chain carries TRBV2 and TRBJ2-1; 8 bases are shared with TRBD2. The CDR3 is 15 residues long. Germline V gene lookup returns CDR1 SNHLY and CDR2 FYNNEI. With 2 bases clipped from V and 4 bases from J, the junction kept 4 bases outside the gene matches. The CDR3 loop is CASSEIAGNYNEQFF. DNA for the CDR3: TGTGCCAGCAGTGAAATAGCGGGAAATTACAATGAGCAGTTCTTC.

CDR3 amino acids: CASSLLPRQGAYEQYF. The CDR3 DNA sequence: TGCGCCAGCAGCTTGTTGCCTCGACAGGGAGCCTACGAGCAGTACTTC. The V and J genes are TRBV5-1 and TRBJ2-5, with 7 bases that match TRBD1. The J call is uncertain, as TRBJ2-7 better fits the DNA end. The CDR3 is 16 residues long. Germline CDR1 SGHRS, CDR2 YFSETQ.

This clone has just one count. The chain combines TRBV15 with TRBJ1-1; D call uncertain. The V gene lost 0 bases and the J gene lost 2 bases, with 10 bases spanning the gap. Germline V gives CDR1 LNHNV, CDR2 YYDKDF (reference sequence). The CDR3 has 15 amino acids. This CDR3 reads CATSRDRQVNTEAFF. In nucleotides, the CDR3 is TGTGCCACCAGCAGAGATAGGCAAGTAAACACTGAAGCTTTCTTT. Together with reference TRBV15 and TRBJ1-1, the CDR3 gives the full variable domain: DAMVIQNPRYQVTQFGKPVTLSCSQTLNHNVMYWYQQKSSQAPKLLFHYYDKDFNNEADTPDNFQSRRPNTSFCFLDIRSPGLGDTAMYLCATSRDRQVNTEAFFGQGTRLTVV.

The chain has TRBV28 and TRBJ2-7; the match to TRBD2 covers 7 bases. V gave up 3 bases and J gave up 5 bases; unmatched junction bases: 4. This CDR3 is 13 amino acids long. Germline V gene lookup returns CDR1 MDHEN and CDR2 SYDVKM. CDR3: CASSFGGSDEQYF. DNA for the CDR3: TGTGCCAGCAGTTTCGGCGGGAGTGACGAGCAGTACTTC.

This clone was observed a single time. At one end the junction does not follow the germline gene, possibly because of a read error. The chain is built from TRBV6-1 and TRBJ2-7, with 7 bases lining up with TRBD1. Germline loops: CDR1 MNHNS, CDR2 SASEGT. This CDR3 has 10 residues. Written as DNA, the CDR3 is TGTGCCAGCAGCACAGGGGAATTCCACTTC. It codes for CASSTGEFHF.

The chain combines TRBV10-2 with TRBJ2-7, with a weak D call TRBD2 (7 bases). The CDR3 covers 13 residues. Germline loops: CDR1 WSHSY, CDR2 SAAADI. Trimming cost V 3 bases and J 4 bases, with 10 bases left between them. The CDR3 sequence is CASSEGGGYEQYF. The CDR3 DNA reads as TGCGCCAGCAGTGAAGGGGGAGGGTACGAGCAGTACTTC.

The V gene is TRBV29-1, the J gene TRBJ2-5, with D perhaps TRBD2 (6 bases). With 2 bases removed from V and 1 base from J, the gap between germline ends came to 14 bases. CDR1 is SQVTM and CDR2 is ANQGSEA in the germline V gene. The CDR3 is 15 residues long. The CDR3: CSVEKGRGSQETQYF. The CDR3 bases are TGCAGCGTTGAAAAAGGGCGGGGCAGCCAAGAGACCCAGTACTTC.

V usage is TRBV28 and J usage is TRBJ1-5; tentative D call: TRBD1 (6 bases). With 2 bases removed from V and 2 bases from J, the gap between germline ends came to 13 bases. The CDR3 is 16 residues long. CDR1 is MDHEN, CDR2 SYDVKM, per germline. CDR3 sequence reads: CASSLRGASRNQPQHF. CDR3 sequence (DNA): TGTGCCAGCAGTTTACGGGGGGCGTCACGCAATCAGCCCCAGCATTTT.

This clone was found once. The rearrangement links TRBV27 to TRBJ2-1; D call uncertain. Per germline, CDR1 MNHEY and CDR2 SMNVEV (reference sequence). Between the trimmed V and J ends, which lost 2 bases and 6 bases, there was a span of 11 bases. This CDR3 region has 14 residues. The CDR3 DNA is TGTGCCAGCAGTTTAGGGCTTAGAACCAATGAGCAGTTCTTC. Protein product: CASSLGLRTNEQFF.

This clone was seen just once. The chain links TRBV29-1 to TRBJ2-1; 10 bases match TRBD1. Trimming removed 6 bases from V and 0 bases from J; junction bases left unmatched: 8. The V gene's germline CDR1 is SQVTM and CDR2 ANQGSEA. The CDR3 totals 16 residues. The CDR3 region is CSVTTGGGPSYNEQFF. DNA of the CDR3: TGCAGCGTCACGACAGGGGGCGGGCCCTCCTACAATGAGCAGTTCTTC.

V is TRBV6-4 and J is TRBJ2-1; 7 bases match TRBD2. Germline loops: CDR1 MRHNA, CDR2 SNTAGT. Trimming at V came to 3 bases and at J to 4 bases, leaving 6 bases not matched to a gene. This CDR3 region has 15 residues. CDR3 bases: TGTGCCAGCAGTGAGGCTAGCGGCACATACAATGAGCAGTTCTTC. Protein sequence: CASSEASGTYNEQFF.